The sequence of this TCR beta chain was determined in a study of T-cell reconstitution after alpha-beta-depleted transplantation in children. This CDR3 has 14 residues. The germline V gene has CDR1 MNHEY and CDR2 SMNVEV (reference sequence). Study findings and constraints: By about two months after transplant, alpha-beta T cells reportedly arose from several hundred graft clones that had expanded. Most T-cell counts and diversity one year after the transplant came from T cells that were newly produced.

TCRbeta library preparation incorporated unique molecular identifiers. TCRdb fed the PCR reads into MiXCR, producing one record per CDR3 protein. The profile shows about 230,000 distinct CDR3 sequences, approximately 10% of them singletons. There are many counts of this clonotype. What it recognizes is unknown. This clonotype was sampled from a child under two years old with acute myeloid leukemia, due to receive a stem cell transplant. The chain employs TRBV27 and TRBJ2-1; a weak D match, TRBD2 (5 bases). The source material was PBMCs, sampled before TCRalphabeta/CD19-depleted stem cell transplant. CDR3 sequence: CATAVAAIYNEQFF. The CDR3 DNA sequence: TGTGCTACAGCGGTGGCGGCCATCTACAATGAGCAGTTCTTC.